Presented here are 24 T cell receptor beta chains from one specimen sequenced in a study of identical twins. TCRdb fed the 5' RACE reads into MiXCR, producing one record per CDR3 protein. The sample lists about 810,000 distinct CDR3 sequences, roughly 12% occurring once. This same sample was also taken into another study, of yellow fever vaccine responses in identical twins.

The sequencing input was PBMCs. The receptors here all came from a woman under 30 in good health.

The chain uses TRBV6-1 and TRBJ2-3; TRBD2 aligns across 7 bases. Germline lookup yields CDR1 MNHNS and CDR2 SASEGT. The CDR3 loop spans 15 amino acids. The junction had 2 bases not matched to a gene; V was cut back by 2 bases and J by 0 bases. The CDR3 spells CASSEWGGSTDTQYF. The CDR3 nucleotides are TGTGCCAGCAGTGAATGGGGGGGAAGCACAGATACGCAGTATTTT.

The rearrangement joins TRBV3-1 to TRBJ1-2, with D maybe TRBD1 (6 bases). V lost 6 bases to trimming and J lost 0 bases, with 11 bases between them. This CDR3 is built from 14 residues. Germline CDR1 is LGHDT and CDR2 is YNNKEL (reference sequence). As DNA, the CDR3 is TGTGCCAGCAGGGGACACCCTACTAACTATGGCTACACCTTC. It codes for CASRGHPTNYGYTF.

This clonotype was found many times. The rearrangement joins TRBV5-1 to TRBJ2-3, with a weak D call TRBD2 (6 bases). CDR1 is SGHRS, CDR2 YFSETQ, per germline. The CDR3 sequence is 15 residues long. Trimming left V 0 bases short and J 5 bases short, with 13 bases between. The CDR3 nucleotides read TGCGCCAGCAGCTTGGCGTCGGACGGGAGAGATACGCAGTATTTT. It translates to CASSLASDGRDTQYF.

This clonotype was found a few times. The chain uses TRBV4-1 and TRBJ2-1; TRBD2 aligns across 9 bases. Germline V gives CDR1 MGHRA, CDR2 YSYEKL. Losses at the gene ends were 2 bases for V and 9 bases for J; bases not matched to a gene: 14. The CDR3 loop spans 17 amino acids. CDR3 coding DNA: TGCGCCAGCAGCCAAACTCTGCTAGCGGGGCCTAATGGTGAGCAGTTCTTC. Amino acid sequence: CASSQTLLAGPNGEQFF.

CDR3 nucleotide sequence: TGTGCCAGCTCACCGGGCCTTTCACCATCGGATACGCAGTATTTT. Residues: CASSPGLSPSDTQYF. The gene calls are TRBV18 and TRBJ2-3; unclear D gene. The CDR3 totals 15 residues. V gave up 3 bases and J gave up 6 bases, with 16 bases separating them. Germline CDR1 and CDR2: KGHSH and LQKENI.

The chain employs TRBV5-6 and TRBJ1-2; weak D call: TRBD1 (5 bases). CDR1 is SGHDT, CDR2 YYEEEE, per germline. V was clipped by 1 base and J by 8 bases, with 6 bases between them. The CDR3 length is 11 residues. The CDR3 region is CASSLTGGYTF. The CDR3 nucleotides are TGTGCCAGCAGCTTGACAGGAGGCTACACCTTC.

This clonotype was seen only a few times. The chain has TRBV25-1 and TRBJ2-4; no reliable D call. V was pared by 3 bases and J by 0 bases, with 12 bases between. Per the germline V gene, CDR1 is MGHDK and CDR2 is SYGVNS. The CDR3 totals 16 residues. As DNA, the CDR3 is TGTGCCAGCAGTGATTCCGCTCGGGTAGCCAAAAACATTCAGTACTTC. The encoded protein is CASSDSARVAKNIQYF.

This clonotype was picked up a small number of times. The rearrangement joins TRBV11-2 to TRBJ2-5; 7 positions agree with TRBD2. Germline V lookup: CDR1 SGHAT, CDR2 FQNNGV. V was clipped by 7 bases and J by 5 bases; unmatched bases: 22. The CDR3 runs to 18 residues. The CDR3 nucleotides are TGTGCCAGCACCAGAGGGCCATTAGGGGCGGGAGAAATGGAGACCCAGTACTTC. Its protein product is CASTRGPLGAGEMETQYF.

The rearrangement uses TRBV12-2 and TRBJ2-7; the table's D gene call, TRBD2, was not cross checked with the DNA. TRBV12-2 is flagged as a pseudogene. The CDR3 sequence is 17 residues long. DNA of the CDR3: TGTGCAAGTCGCCGACCCGGGACTAGCGGGAGTATTTACGAGCAGTACTTC. This gives the protein CASRRPGTSGSIYEQYF.

The V gene is TRBV29-1, the J gene TRBJ2-1, with D perhaps matching TRBD1 or TRBD2 (5 bases each). The CDR3 extends over 13 amino acids. V was shortened by 5 bases and J by 7 bases, with 15 bases between the two germline ends. Germline lookup yields CDR1 SQVTM and CDR2 ANQGSEA. The CDR3 reads CSVLSWGKNEQFF. The CDR3 DNA reads TGCAGCGTTCTGTCTTGGGGGAAGAATGAGCAGTTCTTC.

The chain combines TRBV2 with TRBJ2-3, with D maybe TRBD1 (6 bases). Trimming removed 6 bases from V and 4 bases from J, with 17 bases in between. Germline values: CDR1 SNHLY, CDR2 FYNNEI. The CDR3 spans 15 residues. DNA of the CDR3: TGTGCCAGCAGCCCGGTAGCAGGGGATCCAGATACGCAGTATTTT. It is translated as CASSPVAGDPDTQYF.

This clonotype was counted a few times. CDR3 sequence: CASSTQPVAGYYGYTF. The CDR3 DNA follows: TGTGCCAGCAGTACCCAGCCGGTGGCGGGTTACTATGGCTACACCTTC. V is TRBV12-3 or TRBV12-4 and J is TRBJ1-2; D gene uncertain. CDR3 length equals 16 residues. V was pared by 5 bases and J by 3 bases, with 19 bases between.

The rearrangement links TRBV5-1 to TRBJ1-1, with no clear D. CDR1 SGHRS and CDR2 YFSETQ come from the germline V gene. V lost 1 base, J lost 0 bases, and 10 bases lay in between. The CDR3 is made up of 15 amino acids. CDR3 residues: CASSLSGVMNTEAFF. In DNA, the CDR3 is TGCGCCAGCAGCTTGTCAGGAGTCATGAACACTGAAGCTTTCTTT.

The CDR3 sequence: CATSGWADNEQFF. DNA for the CDR3: TGTGCCACCAGTGGGTGGGCAGACAATGAGCAGTTCTTC. The chain is built from TRBV24-1 and TRBJ2-1; no firm D call. Deletions cut 5 bases from V and 5 bases from J, with 9 bases between. Germline values: CDR1 KGHDR, CDR2 SFDVKD. This CDR3 is built from 13 residues.

This rearrangement joins TRBV12-3 or TRBV12-4 to TRBJ2-4; possible D gene TRBD1, 6 bases. The CDR3 has 14 residues. V was cut by 6 bases and J by 9 bases, with 18 bases left in between. CDR3 DNA sequence: TGTGCCAGCAGCACCGGGACACCAAGTGGCATTCAGTACTTC. This encodes CASSTGTPSGIQYF.

The chain combines TRBV15 with TRBJ2-7; possibly TRBD2 for D (5 bases). V lost 2 bases, J lost 6 bases, and 11 bases lay in between. Per germline, CDR1 LNHNV and CDR2 YYDKDF (reference sequence). The length of the CDR3 is 13 residues. The CDR3 DNA reads as TGTGCCACCAGCAGAAGGACTTGGGGCGAGCAGTACGTC. Residues: CATSRRTWGEQYV.

This clonotype has only a few counts. The J gene is TRBJ1-3, the V gene TRBV20-1; D remains ambiguous. Germline CDR1 and CDR2: DFQATT and SNEGSKA (reference sequence). Trimming cost V 0 bases and J 0 bases, with 6 bases left between them. This CDR3 spans 14 amino acids. The CDR3 DNA reads as TGCAGTGCTAGAGATGAGGGCTCTGGAAACACCATATATTTT. Protein: CSARDEGSGNTIYF.

This clonotype appeared a few times. The chain combines TRBV10-2 with TRBJ2-1, with D uncertain. This CDR3 comprises 16 residues. Per germline, CDR1 WSHSY and CDR2 SAAADI. V gave up 7 bases and J gave up 1 base, with 17 bases separating them. The CDR3 here is CASTENRLWSYNEQFF. CDR3 sequence (DNA): TGCGCCAGCACCGAGAATCGACTTTGGTCCTACAATGAGCAGTTCTTC.

This clonotype has more than one count but fewer than ten. This chain joins TRBV7-9 and TRBJ2-1; D might be TRBD2 (7 bases). The CDR3 totals 12 residues. Germline V lookup: CDR1 SEHNR, CDR2 FQNEAQ (reference sequence). The V and J ends lost 8 bases and 8 bases respectively, with 13 bases between them. CDR3 amino acids: CASGGAAYEQFF. CDR3 in DNA: TGTGCCAGCGGGGGGGCGGCCTATGAGCAGTTCTTC.

The chain carries TRBV28 and TRBJ2-6, with D possibly being TRBD1 (6 bases). The V gene's germline CDR1 is MDHEN and CDR2 SYDVKM. The germline V and J ends were trimmed by 4 bases and 12 bases, with 13 bases remaining between them. This CDR3 spans 13 amino acids. The CDR3 protein is CASSSEGVSVLTF. The CDR3 bases are TGTGCCAGCAGTTCCGAGGGGGTCAGCGTCCTGACTTTC.

V and J are TRBV4-2 and TRBJ2-5; TRBD2 matches at 7 bases. The CDR3 has 17 residues. V was pared by 2 bases and J by 4 bases, with 13 bases of the junction left unmatched. Germline CDR1 is LGHNA and CDR2 is YNFKEQ. The CDR3 sequence: CASSQTGGRTVGETQYF. The CDR3 DNA sequence: TGTGCCAGCAGCCAAACGGGCGGGAGAACGGTGGGAGAGACCCAGTACTTC.

The J gene is TRBJ2-1, the V gene TRBV20-1, with TRBD2 matching over 10 bases. Germline V lookup: CDR1 DFQATT, CDR2 SNEGSKA (reference sequence). V shed 7 bases and J 7 bases; nucleotides not matched to a gene: 10. The CDR3 contains 14 residues. CDR3 sequence: CSVSVSSGSNEQFF. In DNA, the CDR3 is TGCAGTGTAAGCGTTTCTAGCGGGAGTAATGAGCAGTTCTTC.

The chain links TRBV15 to TRBJ1-2; 9 nucleotides align to TRBD1. Germline loops: CDR1 LNHNV, CDR2 YYDKDF (reference sequence). V lost 3 bases to trimming and J lost 4 bases; unmatched junction nucleotides: 3. This CDR3 has 14 amino acids. CDR3 DNA: TGTGCCACCAGCAGGGACAGGGGAACCTATGGCTACACCTTC. This encodes CATSRDRGTYGYTF.

V is TRBV9 and J is TRBJ2-1, with TRBD2 identical over 11 bases. Germline CDR1 reads SGDLS; CDR2 reads YYNGEE. The CDR3 consists of 15 residues. With 6 bases clipped from V and 0 bases from J, the junction kept 2 bases outside the gene matches. The CDR3 is CASTTSGGSYNEQFF. Here the CDR3 DNA reads TGTGCCAGCACTACTAGCGGGGGCTCCTACAATGAGCAGTTCTTC.